The 26 T cell receptor beta chains below were found in one sample sequenced in a study of shared clonotypes between healthy human individuals. TCRdb keeps only in-frame clones here, not all; method: immunoSEQ multiplex PCR. In the table there are millions of clones, approximately 94% of which are singletons. Sequences were obtained from naive CD4+ T cells sorted from blood. Subset described: CD45RA+ positively selected. The receptors come from a man between 18 and 29 years old in good health.

To note about this clone: This same CDR3 is encoded by further DNA sequences in the sample. The chain joins TRBV9 to TRBJ1-3; D call uncertain. Trimming shortened V by 0 bases and J by 1 base, and 8 bases separated the two germline ends. Germline CDR1 is SGDLS and CDR2 is YYNGEE. The CDR3 consists of 15 residues. Here the CDR3 reads CASSVGAGSGNTIYF. CDR3 DNA sequence: TGTGCCAGCAGCGTAGGGGCAGGTTCTGGAAACACCATATATTTT.

The chain links TRBV28 to TRBJ2-2, with D unresolved. Germline V gene sequence: CDR1 MDHEN, CDR2 SYDVKM. V was shortened by 5 bases and J by 6 bases, with 16 bases between the two germline ends. This CDR3 comprises 15 residues. In DNA form, the CDR3 reads TGTGCCAGCAGTCCCCATCGACAAGGGCCCGGGGAGCTGTTTTTT. Amino acid sequence: CASSPHRQGPGELFF. The entire variable domain, with the rest obtained from reference TRBV28 and TRBJ2-2, is as follows: DVKVTQSSRYLVKRTGEKVFLECVQDMDHENMFWYRQDPGLGLRLIYFSYDVKMKEKGDIPEGYSVSREKKERFSLILESASTNQTSMYLCASSPHRQGPGELFFGEGSRLTVL.

V is TRBV5-6 and J is TRBJ1-1; tentatively, D is TRBD1 (5 bases). The CDR3 runs to 14 residues. CDR1 and CDR2 from the germline V gene are SGHDT and YYEEEE. V lost 4 bases and J lost 5, with 15 bases in between. CDR3 loop: CASSRPGGGTEAFF. CDR3 DNA: TGTGCCAGCAGCCGACCGGGGGGTGGGACTGAAGCTTTCTTT.

This chain connects TRBV6-5 to TRBJ2-2, with 8 bases identical to TRBD1. This CDR3 comprises 15 residues. Germline CDR1 and CDR2: MNHEY and SVGAGI. The V segment lost 6 bases and the J segment 0 bases; nucleotides outside the gene matches: 3. DNA for the CDR3: TGTGCCAGCAGAAGGACAGGGTCGAACACCGGGGAGCTGTTTTTT. Translating gives CASRRTGSNTGELFF.

V usage is TRBV7-2 and J usage is TRBJ2-7, with TRBD1 as a possible D gene (6 bases). The CDR3 spans 15 residues. Germline-derived CDR1 and CDR2 are SGHTA and FQGNSA. Trimming cost V 7 bases and J 0 bases, with 16 bases left between them. The CDR3 region is CASKPRGGSSYEQYF. DNA of the CDR3: TGTGCCAGCAAGCCCCGAGGGGGAAGCTCCTACGAGCAGTACTTC.

The chain employs TRBV19 and TRBJ1-2, with 8 bases fitting TRBD1. This CDR3 spans 15 amino acids. Looked up from germline, CDR1 is LNHDA and CDR2 is SQIVND (reference sequence). V lost 7 bases and J lost 3; bases outside the gene matches: 10. CDR3 DNA sequence: TGTGCCAGTACCTCGTCAGGGGGCGCACACTATGGCTACACCTTC. It translates to CASTSSGGAHYGYTF.

The chain carries TRBV4-3 and TRBJ2-3; 7 positions agree with TRBD2. V gave up 1 base and J gave up 0 bases; unmatched junction bases: 10. This CDR3 is 18 amino acids long. Germline lookup yields CDR1 LGHNA and CDR2 YSLEER. As DNA, the CDR3 is TGCGCCAGCAGCCAAGTTTGGGGGGGATCAGCTAGCACAGATACGCAGTATTTT. This gives the protein CASSQVWGGSASTDTQYF.

The gene calls are TRBV4-3 and TRBJ1-5; TRBD1 might be the D (5 bases). Germline V gives CDR1 LGHNA, CDR2 YSLEER. Deletions cut 2 bases from V and 0 bases from J, with 14 bases between. This CDR3 contains 17 residues. The CDR3 sequence: CASSQPGPTISNQPQHF. The CDR3 coding sequence is TGCGCCAGCAGCCAACCGGGACCTACTATTAGCAATCAGCCCCAGCATTTT.

The V call is TRBV5-3, the J call TRBJ2-7, with 7 bases that match TRBD2. TRBV5-3 is recorded as an ORF, its role being uncertain. This CDR3 spans 15 amino acids. The J segment lost 0 bases and the V segment lost 1 base, leaving 4 bases of the junction unmatched. The CDR3 sequence: CARSLRRGGSYEQYF. For the CDR3, the DNA is TGTGCCAGAAGCTTGAGACGCGGGGGCTCCTACGAGCAGTACTTC.

V is TRBV30 and J is TRBJ2-2; TRBD2 agrees at 7 bases. The junction had 10 bases not matched to a gene; V was cut back by 0 bases and J by 6 bases. The CDR3 contains 16 residues. Germline V CDR1 and CDR2: GTSNPN, SVGIG (reference sequence). CDR3 DNA sequence: TGTGCCTGGAGTGTACGGACTAGGCCCAGCCCCGGGGAGCTGTTTTTT. Its protein is CAWSVRTRPSPGELFF.

The V gene is TRBV6-5, the J gene TRBJ1-1; D might be TRBD1 (6 bases). The CDR3 loop spans 13 amino acids. The germline CDR1 and CDR2 sequences are MNHEY and SVGAGI. Trimming removed 5 bases from V and 11 bases from J, with 18 bases in between. CDR3 DNA sequence: TGTGCCAGCAGTCAGACTCAGGGGTGGAAGGCTTTCTTT. As protein: CASSQTQGWKAFF.

Points on this clone: Distinct nucleotide sequences in the sample also encode this CDR3. The gene calls are TRBV6-5 and TRBJ1-1; D remains ambiguous. Germline V gene sequence: CDR1 MNHEY, CDR2 SVGAGI. The CDR3 is 13 amino acids. V lost 5 bases, J lost 0 bases, and 7 bases lay in between. CDR3 in amino acids: CASSRHLNTEAFF. Written as DNA, the CDR3 is TGTGCCAGCAGTCGACACTTGAACACTGAAGCTTTCTTT.

This sequence joins TRBV5-1 and TRBJ2-7; D remains unclear. There are 15 residues in the CDR3. Looked up from germline, CDR1 is SGHRS and CDR2 is YFSETQ. V lost 5 bases and J 3 bases, leaving 18 bases between the germline ends. The CDR3 sequence: CASSLQPGTDYEQYF. The CDR3 DNA reads as TGCGCCAGCAGTCTGCAGCCTGGCACCGACTACGAGCAGTACTTC.

The chain uses TRBV10-3 and TRBJ2-4; D is possibly TRBD1 (6 bases). V was trimmed by 2 bases and J by 4 bases, leaving 15 bases between them. The CDR3 contains 16 residues. Germline lookup yields CDR1 ENHRY and CDR2 SYGVKD. The CDR3 sequence is CAISESLGTLKNIQYF. As DNA, the CDR3 is TGTGCCATCAGTGAGAGTTTGGGGACATTAAAAAACATTCAGTACTTC.

The chain couples TRBV6-4 to TRBJ2-1; 7 bases fit TRBD2. The CDR3 spans 16 residues. V gave up 0 bases and J gave up 5 bases; unmatched junction bases: 7. The germline V gene has CDR1 MRHNA and CDR2 SNTAGT. Here the CDR3 reads CASSDSWLAEHNEQFF. The CDR3 DNA follows: TGTGCCAGCAGTGACTCGTGGCTAGCGGAACACAATGAGCAGTTCTTC.

In the case of this clone: Other DNA sequences of this sample code for an identical CDR3. The V call is TRBV20-1, the J call TRBJ2-7; D uncertain. CDR3 size: 11 residues. CDR1 DFQATT and CDR2 SNEGSKA come from the germline V gene (reference sequence). Trimming stripped 3 bases from V and 1 base from J, with 4 bases between. The CDR3 DNA reads TGCAGTGCTAGCGCATCCTACGAGCAGTACTTC. Protein: CSASASYEQYF.

This rearrangement joins TRBV4-3 to TRBJ2-5, with a tentative D call TRBD2 (6 bases). Trimming shortened V by 1 base and J by 5 bases, and 17 bases separated the two germline ends. CDR3 length: 16 residues. Germline loops: CDR1 LGHNA, CDR2 YSLEER. The CDR3 nucleotides read TGCGCCAGCAGCCAAGTCGGCGAGGGACTTAGGGAGACCCAGTACTTC. This translates into CASSQVGEGLRETQYF.

Comment on this clone: Other DNA sequences in this sample translate to the same CDR3. This chain uses TRBV9 with TRBJ1-2; no definite D call. This CDR3 region has 12 residues. Germline-derived CDR1 and CDR2 are SGDLS and YYNGEE. The V and J ends lost 0 bases and 5 bases respectively, with 5 bases between them. CDR3 residues: CASSVAGYGYTF. For the CDR3, the DNA is TGTGCCAGCAGCGTAGCCGGTTATGGCTACACCTTC. Filled out from reference TRBV9 and TRBJ1-2, the complete variable domain reads DSGVTQTPKHLITATGQRVTLRCSPRSGDLSVYWYQQSLDQGLQFLIQYYNGEERAKGNILERFSAQQFPDLHSELNLSSLELGDSALYFCASSVAGYGYTFGSGTRLTVV.

Regarding this clone: Other nucleotide sequences in the sample specify the same CDR3. The rearrangement links TRBV6-1 to TRBJ1-1, with D possibly matching TRBD1 (6 bases). This CDR3 has 12 amino acids. V gave up 5 bases and J gave up 4 bases, with 8 bases separating them. CDR1 is MNHNS and CDR2 is SASEGT in the germline V gene. The CDR3 region is CASSPQGTEAFF. The CDR3 nucleotides are TGTGCCAGCAGTCCACAGGGCACTGAAGCTTTCTTT.

The gene calls are TRBV28 and TRBJ2-3; no reliable D call. The CDR3 consists of 13 residues. The V and J ends lost 6 bases and 4 bases respectively, with 11 bases between them. Germline CDR1 reads MDHEN; CDR2 reads SYDVKM. DNA of the CDR3: TGTGCCAGCAGCCCCACCAGCCCAGATACGCAGTATTTT. Translation gives CASSPTSPDTQYF.

As regards this clone: Other DNA sequences within the sample encode an identical CDR3. The rearrangement joins TRBV5-1 to TRBJ2-7; D may be TRBD1 or TRBD2 (6 bases each). Trimming took 0 bases from V and 1 from J, leaving 17 bases between them. Germline assignment: CDR1 SGHRS and CDR2 YFSETQ. This CDR3 has 17 residues. In DNA, the CDR3 is TGCGCCAGCAGCTTGGGCTGGGGCCAGGGGAGGTCCTACGAGCAGTACTTC. As protein: CASSLGWGQGRSYEQYF.

For the CDR3, the DNA is TGTGCCAGCAGTTCCCCGGCTCGGGGCTACGAGCAGTACTTC. Protein sequence: CASSSPARGYEQYF. This chain uses TRBV28 with TRBJ2-7; a weak D match, TRBD2 (5 bases). Germline V gives CDR1 MDHEN, CDR2 SYDVKM. The CDR3 has 14 amino acids. Trimming took off 4 bases at V and 3 bases at J, with 13 bases between the two ends.

This rearrangement joins TRBV27 to TRBJ2-6; tentative D call: TRBD1 (5 bases). This CDR3 region has 16 residues. V was clipped by 6 bases and J by 0 bases, with 12 bases between them. Looked up from germline, CDR1 is MNHEY and CDR2 is SMNVEV (reference sequence). The CDR3 here is CASRQQGNSGANVLTF. The CDR3 nucleotides are TGTGCCAGCAGACAGCAGGGAAACTCTGGGGCCAACGTCCTGACTTTC.

The rearrangement joins TRBV5-1 to TRBJ2-1; D is unresolved. In germline, CDR1 is SGHRS, CDR2 YFSETQ. CDR3 length equals 15 residues. V gave up 1 base and J gave up 0 bases, with 8 bases separating them. As DNA, the CDR3 is TGCGCCAGCAGCTTGAGTGGAGTCTCCTACAATGAGCAGTTCTTC. Translated: CASSLSGVSYNEQFF.

The V call is TRBV5-6, the J call TRBJ1-4; 7 bases are a match to TRBD1. The germline CDR1 and CDR2 sequences are SGHDT and YYEEEE. This CDR3 is 14 amino acids long. The junction had 6 bases not matched to a gene; V was cut back by 3 bases and J by 7 bases. Here the CDR3 DNA reads TGTGCCAGCAGCTATGACAGGGTCGGTGAAAAACTGTTTTTT. It specifies CASSYDRVGEKLFF.

The rearrangement uses TRBV7-3 and TRBJ2-3, with TRBD2 as a possible D gene (6 bases). The CDR3 contains 15 residues. Germline V gene sequence: CDR1 SGHTA, CDR2 FQGTGA. The V end was cut by 3 bases, the J end by 0 bases, with 10 bases between. CDR3 residues: CASSFRRGSTDTQYF. The CDR3 coding sequence is TGTGCCAGCAGCTTTCGGCGGGGAAGCACAGATACGCAGTATTTT.